The rows below give T cell receptor beta chains drawn from one sample of a study of a mutant IDH1 vaccine in newly diagnosed glioma. No antigen is known for these receptors. Clones were sequenced by immunoSEQ multiplex PCR, and TCRdb holds only the in-frame ones, with some missing. The sample lists about 120,000 clones; under 90% were seen once. Sequencing used PBMCs, obtained from a glioma patient whose treatment included an IDH1 peptide vaccine. Every receptor here comes from a woman aged 45-65 years with glioma. Each CDR3 is given without its conserved first and last residue. Each record gives: V gene, J gene, CDR3 protein.

V: TRBV15
J: TRBJ1-4
CDR3: ATSRGAGGVWEKLF

V: TRBV7-9
J: TRBJ2-7
CDR3: ASSLGIFYEQY

V: TRBV7-9
J: TRBJ2-5
CDR3: ASSSMIFNQETQY

V: TRBV7-9
J: TRBJ2-7
CDR3: ASNRREGEQY

V: TRBV6-5
J: TRBJ1-3
CDR3: ASSYSMGPGNTIY

V: TRBV12-1
J: TRBJ1-1
CDR3: ASSFWRTEAF

V: TRBV6-6
J: TRBJ1-2
CDR3: ASSPTRDGYT

V: TRBV6-5
J: TRBJ2-7
CDR3: ASSYSGGEDFNEQY

V: TRBV30
J: TRBJ2-3
CDR3: AWSLAGASRDTQY

V: TRBV18
J: TRBJ2-7
CDR3: ASSPGTSAIEQY

V: TRBV27
J: TRBJ1-1
CDR3: ASRLRAMNTEAF

V: TRBV6-1
J: TRBJ1-1
CDR3: ASSDILSF

V: TRBV5-1
J: TRBJ2-1
CDR3: ASSPGGTSLSGEQF

V: TRBV28
J: TRBJ1-4
CDR3: ASRGTNEKLF

V: TRBV7-9
J: TRBJ2-3
CDR3: ASSSGQGESADTQY

V: TRBV5-1
J: TRBJ1-3
CDR3: ASSLEQGPIY

V: TRBV9
J: TRBJ2-7
CDR3: ASSVAGGGSYEQY

V: TRBV7-3
J: TRBJ2-7
CDR3: ASSPGSGASSYEQY

V: TRBV5-1
J: TRBJ2-1
CDR3: ASSLVARGANNEQF

V: TRBV5-1
J: TRBJ1-2
CDR3: ASSLITNYGYT

V: TRBV5-1
J: TRBJ2-6
CDR3: ASSRSAVSGANVLT

V: TRBV9
J: TRBJ2-3
CDR3: ASSSSGTTTDTQY

V: TRBV27
J: TRBJ1-2
CDR3: ASSLSGDYGYT

V: TRBV6-1
J: TRBJ2-3
CDR3: ASSEATGGADTQY

V: TRBV9
J: TRBJ1-4
CDR3: ASSSQGAANEKLF

V: TRBV29-1
J: TRBJ1-1
CDR3: SVKQDRGLAEAF

V: TRBV13
J: TRBJ2-7
CDR3: ASSSRDTYEQY

V: TRBV27
J: TRBJ1-4
CDR3: ASKTFGWYRVGEKLF

V: TRBV28
J: TRBJ1-5
CDR3: ASSSQVREPQH

V: TRBV5-1
J: TRBJ2-3
CDR3: ASSPGTSGSSDTQY

V: TRBV29-1
J: TRBJ2-7
CDR3: SVGSGTASYEQY

V: TRBV25-1
J: TRBJ1-2
CDR3: ASSAATGARGVYGYT

V: TRBV7-9
J: TRBJ2-3
CDR3: ASSLHGEDTQY

V: TRBV6-1
J: TRBJ1-2
CDR3: ASSEAAAYGYT

V: TRBV6-5
J: TRBJ2-5
CDR3: ASSYSTGTFETQY

V: TRBV6-6
J: TRBJ1-1
CDR3: ASSPVGTTEAF

V: TRBV27
J: TRBJ2-1
CDR3: ASRRTSGINEQF

V: TRBV5-1
J: TRBJ2-5
CDR3: ASSPGRQASQETQY

V: TRBV2
J: TRBJ1-5
CDR3: AMGGNQPQH

V: TRBV19
J: TRBJ1-4
CDR3: ASSTQGEGQKLF

V: TRBV19
J: TRBJ2-5
CDR3: ASSTLGLAGGGETQY

V: TRBV5-4
J: TRBJ1-1
CDR3: ASSLTGIEAF

V: TRBV5-1
J: TRBJ2-1
CDR3: ASSLSLQPSGRASNEQF

V: TRBV27
J: TRBJ2-7
CDR3: ASRGLAGYEQY

V: TRBV19
J: TRBJ1-5
CDR3: ASSIFGQASNQPQH

V: TRBV9
J: TRBJ2-3
CDR3: ASSAGSLRTDTQY

V: TRBV10-2
J: TRBJ1-6
CDR3: ASRDRVNSPLH

V: TRBV27
J: TRBJ1-2
CDR3: ASSPGTTEWDYGYT

V: TRBV5-1
J: TRBJ1-2
CDR3: ASSPGQADYGYT

V: TRBV19
J: TRBJ2-2
CDR3: ASSFQAGIWGSGELF

V: TRBV27
J: TRBJ1-5
CDR3: ASRQGSQPQH

V: TRBV15
J: TRBJ1-5
CDR3: ATSRERTDQPQH

V: TRBV4-1
J: TRBJ2-1
CDR3: ASSQFGGSSYNEQF

V: TRBV7-9
J: TRBJ2-3
CDR3: ASSLKGRLGLADTQY

V: TRBV28
J: TRBJ1-1
CDR3: ASEGQFNTEAF

V: TRBV9
J: TRBJ2-1
CDR3: ASSVPAGGGDEQF

V: TRBV19
J: TRBJ2-7
CDR3: ASSIFTGAYEQY